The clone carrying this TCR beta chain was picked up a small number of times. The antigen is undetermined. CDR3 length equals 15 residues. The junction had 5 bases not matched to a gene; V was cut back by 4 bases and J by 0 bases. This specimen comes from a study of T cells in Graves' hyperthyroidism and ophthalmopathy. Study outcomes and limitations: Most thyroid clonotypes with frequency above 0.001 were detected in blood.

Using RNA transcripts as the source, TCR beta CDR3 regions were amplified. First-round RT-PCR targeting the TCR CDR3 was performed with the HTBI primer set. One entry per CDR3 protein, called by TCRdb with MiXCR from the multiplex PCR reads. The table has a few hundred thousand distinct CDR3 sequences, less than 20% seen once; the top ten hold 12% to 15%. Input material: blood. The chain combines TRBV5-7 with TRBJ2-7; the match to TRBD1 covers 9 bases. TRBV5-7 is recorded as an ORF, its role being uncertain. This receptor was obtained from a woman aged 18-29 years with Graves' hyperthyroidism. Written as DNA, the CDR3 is TGTGCCAGCAGCCACAGGGGGCGAAGCTCCTACGAGCAGTACTTC. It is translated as CASSHRGRSSYEQYF.